Listed below are T cell receptor beta chains from one sample, sequenced in a study of T cells in narcolepsy. The assay was immunoSEQ multiplex PCR, and TCRdb's table has in-frame clones only and misses some. The repertoire includes about 33,000 clones, under 90% of them detected once, and 1.2% sits in the top ten. The specimen sequenced was CD45RA- memory CD4+ T cells from PBMCs. All receptors derive from a human donor with narcolepsy. The CDR3 runs from the conserved cysteine through the conserved F or W. The D gene is left open where the match is weak. Clone size is given for some rows only: seen once, a few or many times, or a class if the clone is expanded.

J | D | V | size | CDR3 | DNA
TRBJ1-5 | - | TRBV19 | - | CASNLSRGNQPQHF | TGTGCCAGTAATCTATCCAGGGGAAATCAGCCCCAGCATTTT
TRBJ2-7 | TRBD2 | TRBV10-3 | - | CATRTSGDSYEQYF | TGTGCCACCCGGACTAGCGGGGACTCCTACGAGCAGTACTTC
TRBJ2-7 | - | TRBV4-1 | - | CASSQEWSYEQYF | TGCGCCAGCAGCCAAGAGTGGAGTTACGAGCAGTACTTC
TRBJ1-2 | - | TRBV5-5 | - | CASSLGPYGTGSKGYGYTF | TGTGCCAGCAGCTTGGGACCCTATGGTACAGGGTCAAAGGGGTATGGCTACACCTTC
TRBJ1-1 | - | TRBV13 | - | CASSPKARQKGEAFF | TGTGCCAGCAGCCCCAAGGCCAGGCAGAAGGGTGAAGCTTTCTTT
TRBJ1-3 | - | TRBV10-2 | - | CASSSNLQGLSGNTIYF | TGCGCCAGTTCGTCAAACCTACAGGGCCTCTCTGGAAACACCATATATTTT
TRBJ1-1 | TRBD1 | TRBV7-9 | - | CASSPSTGFTEAFF | TGTGCCAGCAGCCCCTCGACAGGGTTTACTGAAGCTTTCTTT
TRBJ2-1 | TRBD2 | TRBV29-1 | - | CSVIAGSSYNEQFF | TGCAGCGTCATAGCGGGCAGCTCCTACAATGAGCAGTTCTTC
TRBJ2-7 | - | TRBV30 | - | CAWSDGSSYEQYF | TGTGCCTGGAGTGACGGGAGCTCCTACGAGCAGTACTTC
TRBJ1-1 | - | TRBV7-2 | once | CASSLGTQRMNTEAFF | TGTGCCAGCAGCCTAGGGACCCAACGGATGAACACTGAAGCTTTCTTT
TRBJ1-3 | - | TRBV2 | few | CASRTGIFSGNTIYF | TGTGCCAGCAGAACAGGGATCTTTTCTGGAAACACCATATATTTT
TRBJ1-6 | - | TRBV7-2 | - | CASSLERNPGDSPLHF | TGTGCCAGCAGCTTAGAACGGAACCCGGGGGATTCACCCCTCCACTTT
TRBJ2-5 | TRBD1 | TRBV9 | once | CASSPRTGAPETQYF | TGTGCCAGCAGCCCCCGGACAGGTGCCCCAGAGACCCAGTACTTC
TRBJ1-3 | - | TRBV11-2 | - | CASSLDVYRGPHF | TGTGCCAGCAGCTTAGATGTATATAGAGGGCCCCATTTT
TRBJ1-4 | - | TRBV27 | - | CASSWRGATNEKLFF | TGTGCCAGCAGTTGGAGGGGTGCAACTAATGAAAAACTGTTTTTT
TRBJ1-5 | - | TRBV5-1 | - | CASSLTGPNQPQHF | TGCGCCAGCAGCTTAACAGGGCCGAATCAGCCCCAGCATTTT
TRBJ2-5 | - | TRBV14 | - | CASSAQVQETQYF | TGTGCCAGCAGCGCACAGGTGCAAGAGACCCAGTACTTC
TRBJ2-3 | - | TRBV23-1 | - | CASSQSDSHRDTRTDTQYF | TGCGCCAGCAGTCAATCGGATTCCCACAGGGACACACGCACAGATACGCAGTATTTT
TRBJ1-4 | TRBD1 | TRBV9 | - | CASSTGTANEKLFF | TGTGCCAGCAGCACCGGGACAGCTAATGAAAAACTGTTTTTT
TRBJ2-7 | - | TRBV9 | - | CASSGLTGEQYF | TGTGCCAGCAGCGGACTGACAGGAGAGCAGTACTTC
TRBJ1-1 | TRBD1 | TRBV4-1 | - | CASSPGTGGAGPEAFF | TGCGCCAGCAGCCCTGGGACAGGGGGCGCCGGACCTGAAGCTTTCTTT
TRBJ1-2 | - | TRBV5-1 | - | CASSLAEGGESYTF | TGCGCCAGCAGCTTGGCCGAGGGGGGCGAAAGCTACACCTTC
TRBJ2-2 | - | TRBV19 | - | CASRAGDLTGELFF | TGTGCCAGTAGGGCAGGGGACCTCACCGGGGAGCTGTTTTTT
TRBJ1-1 | TRBD1 | TRBV5-1 | - | CASSFQGGEAFF | TGCGCCAGCAGCTTTCAGGGGGGTGAAGCTTTCTTT
TRBJ2-1 | TRBD2 | TRBV6-5 | once | CASRGLAGGDNEQFF | TGTGCCAGCAGAGGACTAGCGGGAGGGGACAATGAGCAGTTCTTC
TRBJ1-2 | - | TRBV6-5 | - | CASSEETGYGYTF | TGTGCCAGCAGTGAAGAGACGGGCTATGGCTACACCTTC
TRBJ1-4 | - | TRBV28 | - | CASSTVQKNEKLFF | TGTGCCAGCAGTACGGTCCAGAAGAATGAAAAACTGTTTTTT
TRBJ2-7 | - | TRBV6-1 | - | CASSEVGSYYEQYF | TGTGCCAGCAGTGAAGTGGGCAGCTACTACGAGCAGTACTTC
TRBJ2-2 | - | TRBV7-8 | - | CASSRGAGLIGELFF | TGTGCCAGCAGTCGCGGTGCGGGTCTTATCGGGGAGCTGTTTTTT
TRBJ2-2 | TRBD2 | TRBV7-6 | - | CASSPPGLVDTGELFF | TGTGCCAGCAGCCCCCCTGGACTAGTAGACACCGGGGAGCTGTTTTTT
TRBJ2-3 | TRBD2 | TRBV7-3 | - | CASSQTGGAGTDTQYF | TGTGCCAGCAGCCAAACGGGGGGGGCCGGCACAGATACGCAGTATTTT
TRBJ2-2 | - | TRBV5-1 | - | CASSLEGTYTGELFF | TGCGCCAGCAGCTTGGAGGGTACCTACACCGGGGAGCTGTTTTTT
TRBJ1-2 | - | TRBV4-3 | many | CASSQDWGGGGYGYTF | TGCGCCAGCAGCCAAGATTGGGGGGGAGGGGGCTATGGCTACACCTTC
TRBJ2-1 | TRBD1 | TRBV5-4 | - | CASSDTGGNEQFF | TGTGCCAGCAGCGATACAGGGGGCAATGAGCAGTTCTTC
TRBJ1-5 | - | TRBV9 | - | CASKAGLPNSNQPQHF | TGTGCCAGCAAAGCGGGACTCCCCAATAGCAATCAGCCCCAGCATTTT
TRBJ2-3 | TRBD2 | TRBV7-2 | - | CASSSKGGRASTDTQYF | TGTGCCAGCAGCTCAAAGGGCGGGAGAGCTAGCACAGATACGCAGTATTTT
TRBJ1-4 | TRBD1 | TRBV19 | - | CASSLRQGNEKLFF | TGTGCCAGTAGTTTACGACAGGGGAATGAAAAACTGTTTTTT
TRBJ1-2 | TRBD1 | TRBV10-3 | - | CAISLQSGQGCTF | TGTGCCATCAGCCTACAATCGGGACAGGGGTGCACCTTC
TRBJ2-3 | - | TRBV5-1 | - | CASSSPGSDTQYF | TGCGCCAGCAGCTCCCCCGGTTCAGATACGCAGTATTTT
TRBJ2-5 | TRBD1 | TRBV7-8 | once | CASSFYSGRGETQYF | TGTGCCAGCAGCTTTTATTCGGGCAGGGGGGAGACCCAGTACTTC
TRBJ2-1 | TRBD2 | TRBV10-3 | few | CAISEGSGLANNEQFF | TGTGCCATCAGTGAGGGTTCTGGACTAGCGAACAATGAGCAGTTCTTC
TRBJ2-7 | - | TRBV2 | - | CASSEQVGMYF | TGTGCCAGCAGTGAGCAGGTCGGGATGTACTTC
TRBJ2-5 | - | TRBV7-2 | - | CASSLESSGPDTQYF | TGTGCCAGCAGCTTAGAATCCAGCGGGCCTGATACCCAGTACTTC
TRBJ2-7 | - | TRBV4-1 | - | CASSHPRGYSGYEQYF | TGCGCCAGCAGCCACCCTAGGGGCTATTCGGGCTACGAGCAGTACTTC
TRBJ1-6 | - | TRBV5-4 | - | CASSLEPNSPLHF | TGTGCCAGCAGCTTGGAGCCTAATTCACCCCTCCACTTT
TRBJ2-1 | TRBD2 | TRBV11-1 | - | CASSRFSGSSYNEQFF | TGTGCCAGCAGCAGATTTAGCGGGAGCTCCTACAATGAGCAGTTCTTC
TRBJ1-6 | - | TRBV30 | - | CAWRALYSRGHSPLHF | TGTGCCTGGAGGGCACTCTATTCGAGGGGTCATTCACCCCTCCACTTT
TRBJ2-7 | TRBD2 | TRBV18 | few | CASSLLPGLAGVLDPYEQYF | TGTGCCAGCTCACTTTTGCCGGGACTAGCGGGAGTGTTGGACCCCTACGAGCAGTACTTC
TRBJ2-7 | TRBD2 | TRBV27 | - | CASSLAGGVSYEQYF | TGTGCCAGCAGTTTGGCGGGAGGGGTCTCCTACGAGCAGTACTTC
TRBJ2-5 | - | TRBV19 | - | CASSIRLQQETQYF | TGTGCCAGTAGTATAAGACTACAGCAAGAGACCCAGTACTTC
TRBJ2-7 | - | TRBV14 | - | CASSQVTQPTYEQYF | TGTGCCAGCAGCCAAGTTACTCAACCTACCTACGAGCAGTACTTC
TRBJ2-7 | - | TRBV20-1 | - | CSARDLLGQYF | TGCAGTGCTAGAGATCTACTCGGGCAGTACTTC
TRBJ2-7 | - | TRBV5-1 | once | CARTSLAEVEEQYF | TGCGCCAGGACAAGTCTTGCGGAGGTGGAAGAGCAGTACTTC
TRBJ2-3 | - | TRBV29-1 | - | CSVDYPQGTDTQYF | TGCAGCGTTGATTATCCGCAGGGCACAGATACGCAGTATTTT
TRBJ1-1 | - | TRBV15 | - | CATSRDRIGGAFF | TGTGCCACCAGCAGAGATAGGATTGGTGGAGCTTTCTTT
TRBJ2-3 | - | TRBV6-6 | once | CASSHHANTDTQYF | TGTGCCAGCAGCCACCATGCTAACACAGATACGCAGTATTTT
TRBJ2-1 | TRBD2 | TRBV25-1 | - | CASSEGGRLYNEQFF | TGTGCCAGCAGTGAAGGCGGGAGGCTCTACAATGAGCAGTTCTTC
TRBJ1-6 | TRBD1 | TRBV7-2 | - | CASSAGGLSPLHF | TGTGCCAGCAGCGCAGGGGGCCTTTCACCCCTCCACTTT
TRBJ2-5 | - | TRBV14 | few | CASSRSVETQYF | TGTGCCAGCTCCAGATCGGTAGAGACCCAGTACTTC